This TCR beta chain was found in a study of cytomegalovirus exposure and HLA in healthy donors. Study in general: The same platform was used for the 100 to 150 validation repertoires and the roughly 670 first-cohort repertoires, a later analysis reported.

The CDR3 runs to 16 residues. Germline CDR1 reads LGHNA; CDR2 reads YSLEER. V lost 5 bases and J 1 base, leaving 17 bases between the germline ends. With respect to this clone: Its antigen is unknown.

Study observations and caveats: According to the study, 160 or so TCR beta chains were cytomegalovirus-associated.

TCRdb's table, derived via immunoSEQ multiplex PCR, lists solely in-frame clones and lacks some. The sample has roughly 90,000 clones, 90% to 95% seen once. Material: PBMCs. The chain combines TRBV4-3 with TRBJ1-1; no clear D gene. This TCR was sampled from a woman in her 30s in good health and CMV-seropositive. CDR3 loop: CASSDYKRGRNTEAFF. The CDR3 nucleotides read TGCGCCAGCAGCGACTATAAACGAGGGAGGAACACTGAAGCTTTCTTT.